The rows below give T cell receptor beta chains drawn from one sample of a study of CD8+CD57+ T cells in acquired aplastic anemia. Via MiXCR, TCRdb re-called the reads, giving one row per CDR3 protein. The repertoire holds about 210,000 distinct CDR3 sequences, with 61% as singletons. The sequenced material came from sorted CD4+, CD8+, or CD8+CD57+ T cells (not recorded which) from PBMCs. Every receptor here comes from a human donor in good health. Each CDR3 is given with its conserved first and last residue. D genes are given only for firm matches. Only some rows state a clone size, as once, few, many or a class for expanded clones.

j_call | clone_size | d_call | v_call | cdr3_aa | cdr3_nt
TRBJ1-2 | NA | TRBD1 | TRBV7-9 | CASSRDRGHQSYTF | TGTGCCAGCAGCCGGGACAGGGGGCACCAGTCGTACACCTTC
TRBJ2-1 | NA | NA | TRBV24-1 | CATSEPAGTGGEQFF | TGTGCCACCAGTGAACCCGCCGGGACCGGAGGTGAGCAGTTCTTC
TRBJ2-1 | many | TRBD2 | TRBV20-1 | CSARTGGGIDEQFF | TGCAGTGCTAGAACCGGCGGGGGGATTGATGAGCAGTTCTTC
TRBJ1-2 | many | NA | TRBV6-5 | CASVGGFSYTF | TGTGCCAGCGTGGGTGGGTTCAGCTACACCTTC
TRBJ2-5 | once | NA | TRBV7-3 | CASSLRWETQYF | TGTGCCAGCAGCCTAAGGTGGGAGACCCAGTACTTC
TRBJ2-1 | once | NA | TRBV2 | CASSEGLRTAVRNEQFF | TGTGCCAGCAGTGAAGGGCTTCGGACAGCTGTAAGGAATGAGCAGTTCTTC
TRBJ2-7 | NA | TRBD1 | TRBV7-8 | CASSPEGGGQGNPEQYF | TGTGCCAGCAGCCCAGAGGGGGGGGGACAGGGTAATCCCGAGCAGTACTTC
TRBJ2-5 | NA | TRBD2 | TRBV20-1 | CSASGGGGIKTQYF | TGCAGTGCTTCCGGGGGGGGGGGCATAAAGACCCAGTACTTC
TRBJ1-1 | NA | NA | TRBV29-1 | CSVAPSGLKVAFF | TGCAGCGTTGCCCCATCAGGGCTGAAGGTAGCTTTCTTT
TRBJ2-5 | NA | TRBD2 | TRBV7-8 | CASRSDPKEKRGDQETQCF | TGTGCCAGCAGGTCAGACCCCAAGGAGAAGCGGGGGGACCAAGAGACCCAATGCTTC
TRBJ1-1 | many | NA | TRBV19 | CASKLGGGRDTEAFF | TGTGCCAGTAAGCTCGGCGGGGGGAGGGACACTGAAGCTTTCTTT
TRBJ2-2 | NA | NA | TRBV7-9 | CATLLGETLRELFF | TGTGCCACCCTCCTCGGGGAAACGCTGAGGGAGCTGTTTTTT
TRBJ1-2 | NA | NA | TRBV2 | CASSEFQGLYGYTF | TGTGCCAGCAGTGAATTCCAGGGCCTCTATGGCTACACCTTC
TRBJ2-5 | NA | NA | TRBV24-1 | CATSDPGAETQYF | TGTGCCACCAGTGACCCGGGGGCAGAGACCCAGTACTTC
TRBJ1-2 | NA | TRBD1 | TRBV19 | CASSNRTGNTF | TGTGCCAGTAGTAACAGGACAGGGAACACCTTC
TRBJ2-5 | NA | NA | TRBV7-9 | CASSRPQGTEETQYF | TGTGCCAGCAGCAGACCCCAAGGGACGGAAGAGACCCAGTACTTC
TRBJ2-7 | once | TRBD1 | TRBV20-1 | CSARGQGDNEQYF | TGCAGTGCCAGGGGACAGGGTGACAACGAGCAGTACTTC
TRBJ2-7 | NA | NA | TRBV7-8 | CASSLTVAPNEQYF | TGTGCCAGCAGCTTGACAGTAGCGCCTAACGAGCAGTACTTC
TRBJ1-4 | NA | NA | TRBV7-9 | CASSLGGAVSEKLFF | TGTGCCAGCAGCTTAGGTGGGGCTGTGAGTGAAAAACTGTTTTTT
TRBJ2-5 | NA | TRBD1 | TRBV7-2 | CASSSTTGGVGTQYF | TGTGCCAGCAGCTCCACTACAGGGGGCGTAGGGACCCAGTACTTC
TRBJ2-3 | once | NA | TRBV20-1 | CSAAQPSTDTQYF | TGCAGTGCTGCACAGCCAAGCACAGATACGCAGTATTTT
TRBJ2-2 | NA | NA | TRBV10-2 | CATLRGPSNTGELFF | TGCGCCACGCTCCGGGGGCCCTCGAACACCGGGGAGCTGTTTTTT
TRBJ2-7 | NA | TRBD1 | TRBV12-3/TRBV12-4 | CASSFWTGQFSYEQYF | TGTGCCAGCAGTTTCTGGACGGGACAGTTCTCCTACGAGCAGTACTTC
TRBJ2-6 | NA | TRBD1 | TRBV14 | CASSQGQGAYVLTF | TGTGCCAGCAGCCAAGGACAGGGAGCCTACGTCCTGACTTTC